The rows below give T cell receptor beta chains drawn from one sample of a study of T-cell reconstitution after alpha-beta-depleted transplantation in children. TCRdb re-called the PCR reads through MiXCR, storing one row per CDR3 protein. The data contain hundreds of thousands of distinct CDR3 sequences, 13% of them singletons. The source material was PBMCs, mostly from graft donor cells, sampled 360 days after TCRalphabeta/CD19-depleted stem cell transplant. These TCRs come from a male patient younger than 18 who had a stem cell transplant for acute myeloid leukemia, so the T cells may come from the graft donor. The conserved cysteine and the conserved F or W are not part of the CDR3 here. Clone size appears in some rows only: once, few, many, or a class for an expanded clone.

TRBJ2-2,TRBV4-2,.,ASSQDDRGRAGELF
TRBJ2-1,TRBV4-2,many,ASSQPLAGGNEQF
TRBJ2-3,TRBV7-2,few,ASSLATGTDTQY
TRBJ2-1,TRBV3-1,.,ASSPLAGVYSYNEQF
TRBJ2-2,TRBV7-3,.,ASSSPLAGVLGNTGELF
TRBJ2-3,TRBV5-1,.,ASSSRTSGMRTQY
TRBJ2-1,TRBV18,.,ASSPPNPAGGPSGNEQF
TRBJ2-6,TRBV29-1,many,SVVKVSSGANVLT
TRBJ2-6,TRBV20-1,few,SARRGANVLT
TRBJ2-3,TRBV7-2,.,ASSPVGTVVTDTQY
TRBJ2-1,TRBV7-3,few,ASSPMRGGRYYNEQF
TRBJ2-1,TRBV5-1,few,ASRHKTYNEQF